Following are 25 T cell receptor beta chains from one sample sequenced in a study of blood T cells in healthy people across ages. Primed by a sample-barcoded 5' primer and a J-beta primer mix, a second PCR proceeded for roughly 6 to 12 cycles. TCRdb fed the 5' RACE reads into MiXCR, producing one record per CDR3 protein. In the table there are approximately 1,000,000 distinct CDR3 sequences, 40% to 50% of which are singletons. Sequencing was carried out using blood. The source is a woman between 55 and 75 years old in good health.

CDR3 sequence: CASSPSGVGGQETQYF. The CDR3 region has the DNA TGTGCCAGCAGTCCCTCAGGGGTTGGGGGTCAAGAGACCCAGTACTTC. V is TRBV12-3 or TRBV12-4 and J is TRBJ2-5; maybe TRBD1 (6 bases). The germline V and J ends were trimmed by 5 bases and 2 bases, with 18 bases remaining between them. This CDR3 has 16 amino acids.

V gene TRBV12-5 combines with J gene TRBJ2-1; D is unresolved. The CDR3 loop spans 12 amino acids. The ends were cut back, 2 bases at V and 7 bases at J, with 6 bases in the middle. Germline V gives CDR1 LGHNT, CDR2 FRNRAP. CDR3 amino acids: CASGLNSNEQFF. CDR3 nucleotides: TGTGCTAGTGGTTTGAACTCGAATGAGCAGTTCTTC.

The chain uses TRBV6-2 or TRBV6-3 and TRBJ2-5, with D possibly being TRBD2 (6 bases). The J call may not be correct, given that the DNA end is closer to TRBJ2-7. The CDR3 has 13 amino acids. Germline CDR1 MNHEY, CDR2 SVGEGT. The CDR3 spells CASSQRANYEQYF. In DNA form, the CDR3 reads TGTGCCAGCTCGCAGCGGGCGAATTACGAGCAGTACTTC.

The J gene is TRBJ2-3, the V gene TRBV7-8; D might be TRBD1 (6 bases). V was shortened by 5 bases and J by 2 bases, with 14 bases between the two germline ends. Germline CDR1 is SGHVS and CDR2 is FQNEAQ. The CDR3 is 15 residues long. CDR3 in DNA: TGTGCCAGCAGCAGGTACAGGGTGAACACAGATACGCAGTATTTT. Its protein product is CASSRYRVNTDTQYF.

This clonotype was seen a handful of times. The rearrangement joins TRBV12-3 or TRBV12-4 to TRBJ2-7, with 7 bases matching TRBD2. After removal of 8 bases from V and 0 bases from J, the junction contained 7 bases not matched to a gene. The CDR3 has 14 amino acids. The CDR3 reads CASGLSGTSYEQYF. The CDR3 DNA is TGTGCCAGCGGACTGAGCGGGACCTCCTACGAGCAGTACTTC.

On this clonotype itself: A much larger clone is a single base away; this may be a read error. The chain is built from TRBV7-2 and TRBJ2-1; D call uncertain. Germline V gene lookup returns CDR1 SGHTA and CDR2 FQGNSA. The CDR3 length is 15 residues. Trimming took 1 base from V and 0 from J, leaving 7 bases between them. CDR3: CASSLDQDSYNEQFF. The CDR3 coding sequence is TGTGCCAGCAGCTTAGATCAGGACTCCTACAATGAGCAGTTCTTC.

This clonotype came up a few times. This chain uses TRBV25-1 with TRBJ1-6, with 7 bases lining up with TRBD1. The germline CDR1 and CDR2 sequences are MGHDK and SYGVNS. There are 16 residues in the CDR3. Losses at the gene ends were 4 bases for V and 0 bases for J; bases not matched to a gene: 3. The CDR3 region is CASSGGQSSYNSPLHF. Here the CDR3 DNA reads TGTGCCAGCAGTGGGGGACAGAGCTCCTATAATTCACCCCTCCACTTT.

The V and J genes are TRBV30 and TRBJ2-5, with D perhaps TRBD2 (6 bases). Germline CDR1 is GTSNPN and CDR2 is SVGIG (reference sequence). The CDR3 length is 15 residues. Trimming left V 2 bases short and J 2 bases short, with 15 bases between. In DNA form, the CDR3 reads TGTGCCTGGAGTCCCCCGGCGGGGCAGCAAGAGACCCAGTACTTC. This encodes CAWSPPAGQQETQYF.

J is TRBJ2-7 and V is TRBV5-1; D unclear. This CDR3 contains 12 residues. CDR1 SGHRS and CDR2 YFSETQ come from the germline V gene. V was pared by 4 bases and J by 5 bases, with 10 bases between. The CDR3 coding sequence is TGCGCCAGCAGCGCGGTTCTCGACGAGCAGTACTTC. Translation: CASSAVLDEQYF.

This clonotype has only a few counts. The chain has TRBV20-1 and TRBJ2-6; D possibly corresponds to TRBD2 (6 bases). The germline V gene encodes CDR1 DFQATT and CDR2 SNEGSKA (reference sequence). Trimming shortened V by 1 base and J by 2 bases, and 18 bases separated the two germline ends. The CDR3 runs 18 residues. CDR3 DNA: TGCAGTGCTAGAGGTTTGTTAGCGGTTACTGCTGGGGCCAACGTCCTGACTTTC. It translates to CSARGLLAVTAGANVLTF.

The chain recombines TRBV12-3 or TRBV12-4 with TRBJ2-1; 11 bases are shared with TRBD2. The CDR3 is 16 residues long. Trimming took 3 bases from V and 6 from J; bases not matched to a gene: 7. CDR3 nucleotide sequence: TGTGCCAGCAGTTTTATACTAGCGGGAGTTGGCAATGAGCAGTTCTTC. Its protein is CASSFILAGVGNEQFF.

The table lists this clonotype with a count of one. Its ends do not fully match the called genes, so a read error is possible. This sequence joins TRBV7-3 and TRBJ1-6, with 10 bases aligning to TRBD1. The germline CDR1 and CDR2 sequences are SGHTA and FQGTGA. The CDR3 has 15 residues. The CDR3, as DNA: TGTGCCAGCAGCATGACAGGGGGCTATTATTCACCCCTCCACTTT. Its protein is CASSMTGGYYSPLHF.

V is TRBV12-3 or TRBV12-4 and J is TRBJ2-7; D may be TRBD2 (5 bases). V lost 5 bases and J lost 4, with 15 bases in between. The CDR3 sequence is 14 residues long. The CDR3 bases are TGTGCCAGCAGTCTCGGACTTGGTTTGTACGAGCAGTACTTC. Amino acids: CASSLGLGLYEQYF.

The genes are TRBV20-1 and TRBJ2-2; TRBD2 aligns across 14 bases. The V segment lost 5 bases and the J segment 6 bases; nucleotides outside the gene matches: 5. Germline CDR1 and CDR2: DFQATT and SNEGSKA (reference sequence). The CDR3 extends over 15 amino acids. The CDR3 spells CSARGLAGVAGELFF. The CDR3 nucleotides are TGCAGTGCTCGGGGACTAGCGGGAGTTGCCGGGGAGCTGTTTTTT.

This clonotype was seen a few times. The chain recombines TRBV20-1 with TRBJ2-7; 7 positions agree with TRBD2. The CDR3 runs to 15 residues. Germline V gives CDR1 DFQATT, CDR2 SNEGSKA (reference sequence). V lost 3 bases, J lost 0 bases, and 8 bases stayed unmatched. The CDR3 DNA follows: TGCAGTGCTAGCCCCGGGACTACCAGCTCCTACGAGCAGTACTTC. It codes for CSASPGTTSSYEQYF.

The V call is TRBV4-1, the J call TRBJ2-7; 7 bases align to TRBD2. The germline V gene has CDR1 MGHRA and CDR2 YSYEKL. The CDR3 extends over 16 amino acids. Trimming took 5 bases from V and 3 from J; bases not matched to a gene: 13. CDR3 sequence (DNA): TGCGCCAGCAGCTCTAGTGGACGAGCGGGACGCTACGAGCAGTACTTC. Translating it yields CASSSSGRAGRYEQYF.

V and J are TRBV27 and TRBJ2-3; D not resolved. Trimming cost V 1 base and J 6 bases, with 17 bases left between them. This CDR3 has 16 residues. CDR1 is MNHEY, CDR2 SMNVEV, per germline (reference sequence). The CDR3 protein is CASSLFPSRGLDTQYF. The DNA of the CDR3 is TGTGCCAGCAGTTTATTTCCCAGTAGAGGCCTTGATACGCAGTATTTT.

The chain joins TRBV18 to TRBJ1-5, with TRBD1 identical over 7 bases. The germline V gene encodes CDR1 KGHSH and CDR2 LQKENI. J was trimmed by 2 bases and V by 4 bases; bases with no gene match: 5. The CDR3 extends over 15 amino acids. The CDR3 coding sequence is TGTGCCAGCTCACAAGGGGGCGAGGGCAATCAGCCCCAGCATTTT. It codes for CASSQGGEGNQPQHF.

J is TRBJ2-4 and V is TRBV7-8, with 13 positions matching TRBD2. There are 18 residues in the CDR3. The trim removed 5 bases at V and 0 bases at J, leaving 7 bases unmatched. Looked up from germline, CDR1 is SGHVS and CDR2 is FQNEAQ. For the CDR3, the DNA is TGTGCCAGCAGCGTTACTAGCGGGAGGGCCCTAGCCAAAAACATTCAGTACTTC. This sequence encodes CASSVTSGRALAKNIQYF.

This clonotype has a handful of counts. This chain connects TRBV27 to TRBJ2-5, with unresolved D. The V and J ends lost 6 bases and 3 bases respectively, with 11 bases between them. The CDR3 loop spans 13 amino acids. Germline CDR1 MNHEY, CDR2 SMNVEV (reference sequence). This CDR3 reads CASSGTPKETQYF. The CDR3 DNA is TGTGCCAGCAGCGGAACCCCGAAAGAGACCCAGTACTTC.

V gene TRBV5-5 combines with J gene TRBJ2-2, with D hard to call. The CDR3 has 14 amino acids. Germline CDR1 is SGHKS and CDR2 is YYEKEE (reference sequence). V lost 5 bases, J lost 0 bases, and 8 bases lay in between. The CDR3 DNA reads TGTGCCAGCAGGAGCAGGACGAACACCGGGGAGCTGTTTTTT. It translates to CASRSRTNTGELFF.

The chain carries TRBV15 and TRBJ1-2; TRBD1 might be the D (5 bases). Trimming removed 1 base at V and 6 bases at J, with 12 bases between. The V gene's germline CDR1 is LNHNV and CDR2 YYDKDF (reference sequence). CDR3 length: 14 amino acids. DNA of the CDR3: TGTGCCACCAGCAGAGCCTTCCAGGGCCATGGCTACACCTTC. Translating it yields CATSRAFQGHGYTF.

The chain uses TRBV12-3 or TRBV12-4 and TRBJ2-1; D uncertain. The CDR3 loop spans 15 amino acids. The V and J ends lost 6 bases and 0 bases respectively, with 12 bases between them. CDR3 sequence reads: CASRSLTSSYNEQFF. DNA of the CDR3: TGTGCCAGCAGGAGTCTAACGAGCTCCTACAATGAGCAGTTCTTC.

The CDR3 spells CSVEFGQGYEQYF. The CDR3 DNA follows: TGCAGCGTTGAATTTGGACAGGGCTACGAGCAGTACTTC. The V call is TRBV29-1, the J call TRBJ2-7; TRBD1 matches at 8 bases. Germline CDR1 SQVTM, CDR2 ANQGSEA. J was trimmed by 3 bases and V by 2 bases; bases with no gene match: 3. This CDR3 has 13 amino acids.

This clonotype showed up just a few times. V gene TRBV2 combines with J gene TRBJ2-3; D is ambiguous. V was clipped by 5 bases and J by 2 bases, with 14 bases between them. CDR3 size: 15 residues. The germline CDR1 and CDR2 sequences are SNHLY and FYNNEI. CDR3 nucleotide sequence: TGTGCCAGCAGTTACCCGGTGGGGTTCACAGATACGCAGTATTTT. Its protein is CASSYPVGFTDTQYF.